The 10 T cell receptor beta chains presented below share a single source sample, sequenced in a study of cytomegalovirus exposure and HLA in healthy donors. This PCR relied on a set of 60 Vbeta primers and 13 Jbeta primers. Method: immunoSEQ multiplex PCR; TCRdb's copy keeps in-frame clones and lacks some. The table shows 200,000 to 250,000 clones, with 65% to 80% occurring only once. The sample consisted of PBMCs. All receptors derive from a man aged 50 to 59 in good health and CMV-seronegative.

The gene calls are TRBV7-3 and TRBJ1-6; the D gene is possibly TRBD1 (5 bases). Germline V lookup: CDR1 SGHTA, CDR2 FQGTGA. CDR3 size: 16 residues. V was pared by 2 bases and J by 10 bases, with 18 bases between. The CDR3 nucleotides are TGTGCCAGCAGCTTATGGGTCCAGGGTTTCGGCTCACCCCTCCACTTT. Its translation is CASSLWVQGFGSPLHF.

This clone showed up just a few times. The V call is TRBV28, the J call TRBJ2-3; D remains unclear. Germline V gene lookup returns CDR1 MDHEN and CDR2 SYDVKM. This CDR3 has 12 amino acids. With 5 bases removed from V and 4 bases from J, the gap between germline ends came to 7 bases. For the CDR3, the DNA is TGTGCCAGCAGTACAATCCCAGATACGCAGTATTTT. It encodes CASSTIPDTQYF.

The rearrangement uses TRBV2 and TRBJ1-5; possible D gene TRBD1, 5 bases. This CDR3 has 15 amino acids. Germline values: CDR1 SNHLY, CDR2 FYNNEI. Between the trimmed V and J ends, which lost 0 bases and 6 bases, there was a span of 12 bases. The CDR3 region has the DNA TGTGCCAGCAGTGAAGCATTTGGACAACGTCAGCCCCAGCATTTT. This sequence encodes CASSEAFGQRQPQHF.

Remarks on this clone: Other nucleotide sequences from this sample produce the same CDR3. The V call is TRBV5-1, the J call TRBJ2-3; 7 bases are a match to TRBD2. The V segment lost 0 bases and the J segment 0 bases; nucleotides outside the gene matches: 4. This CDR3 contains 16 residues. From germline, CDR1 is SGHRS and CDR2 YFSETQ. This chain's CDR3 is CASSLAGSGSTDTQYF. DNA of the CDR3: TGCGCCAGCAGCTTGGCGGGTAGCGGGAGCACAGATACGCAGTATTTT.

The chain joins TRBV5-6 to TRBJ1-2; 7 bases align to TRBD1. The CDR3 covers 16 residues. Germline-derived CDR1 and CDR2 are SGHDT and YYEEEE. The trim removed 3 bases at V and 8 bases at J, leaving 16 bases unmatched. CDR3 loop: CASSSNTGTVINGYTF. The CDR3 coding sequence is TGTGCCAGCAGCTCGAACACCGGGACAGTAATAAACGGCTACACCTTC. The full variable domain, rest sourced from reference TRBV5-6 and TRBJ1-2, is DAGVTQSPTHLIKTRGQQVTLRCSPKSGHDTVSWYQQALGQGPQFIFQYYEEEERQRGNFPDRFSGHQFPNYSSELNVNALLLGDSALYLCASSSNTGTVINGYTFGSGTRLTVV.

The gene calls are TRBV25-1 and TRBJ1-2; perhaps TRBD1 as D (5 bases). This CDR3 region has 16 residues. V was clipped by 2 bases and J by 4 bases, with 17 bases between them. Germline lookup yields CDR1 MGHDK and CDR2 SYGVNS. The CDR3 bases are TGTGCCAGCAGTGAACCCGGGGACTTCGCCTCCTATGGCTACACCTTC. This encodes CASSEPGDFASYGYTF.

The J gene is TRBJ1-6, the V gene TRBV7-2; D not resolved. V dropped 5 bases and J dropped 6 bases, with 5 bases sitting between them. This CDR3 contains 12 residues. Per the germline V gene, CDR1 is SGHTA and CDR2 is FQGNSA. In DNA form, the CDR3 reads TGTGCCAGCAGCCCTCCTAATTCACCCCTCCACTTT. Translating gives CASSPPNSPLHF.

This clone was picked up a small number of times. The chain employs TRBV29-1 and TRBJ2-3; 10 positions match TRBD1. The CDR3 is made up of 16 amino acids. Germline CDR1 reads SQVTM; CDR2 reads ANQGSEA. J lost 6 bases, V lost 0 bases, and 9 bases had no gene match. CDR3 amino acids: CSVEDYLGQGMDTQYF. The DNA for the CDR3 is TGCAGCGTTGAAGATTATTTGGGACAGGGGATGGATACGCAGTATTTT.

The chain is built from TRBV18 and TRBJ2-7; 7 nucleotides agree with TRBD1. Germline V gives CDR1 KGHSH, CDR2 LQKENI. V dropped 2 bases and J dropped 7; count of bases not matched to a gene: 8. This CDR3 spans 14 amino acids. CDR3 protein: CASSPEGQAREQYF. CDR3 DNA sequence: TGTGCCAGCTCACCAGAAGGACAGGCTAGGGAGCAGTACTTC.

The chain is built from TRBV18 and TRBJ2-5; D is ambiguous. CDR1 and CDR2 from the germline V gene are KGHSH and LQKENI. This CDR3 is 13 amino acids long. V was pared by 2 bases and J by 5 bases, with 9 bases between. CDR3 sequence (DNA): TGTGCCAGCTCACCAGGGCTTTTGGAGACCCAGTACTTC. It specifies CASSPGLLETQYF.